This TCR beta chain was observed in a study of shared clonotypes between healthy human individuals. This CDR3 comprises 17 residues. Trimming stripped 0 bases from V and 0 bases from J, with 14 bases between. Germline CDR1 is SGHDN and CDR2 is FVKESK. CD8 cells regarded as naive lacked CD45RO, were positively chosen for CCR7, and omitted terminally differentiated effector memory CD45RA+ cells. Sequencing was performed with immunoSEQ multiplex PCR; in TCRdb, only in-frame clones are kept and a portion is missing. The sample has about 680,000 clones, just over 90% seen once. The V and J genes are TRBV14 and TRBJ1-2; D perhaps matches TRBD1 (5 bases). This TCR came from a young man in good health. Sequencing was done on a sample of naive CD8+ T cells sorted from blood. DNA of the CDR3: TGTGCCAGCAGCCAAGAACAACCGGGACGAGCTAACTATGGCTACACCTTC. The encoded protein is CASSQEQPGRANYGYTF.